Each of the 22 T cell receptor beta chains below was sequenced from the same sample in a study of cytomegalovirus exposure and HLA in healthy donors. Libraries were prepared by immunoSEQ multiplex PCR; TCRdb keeps only in-frame clonotypes and omits some of them. The table lists 68,000 or so clones, around 97% of them singletons, with roughly 2.3% in the top ten. Sequencing was done on a sample of PBMCs. These receptor sequences come from a man aged 18 to 30 in good health and CMV-seronegative.

The chain recombines TRBV28 with TRBJ1-6; 8 positions match TRBD1. This CDR3 region has 16 residues. Germline V gene data show CDR1 as MDHEN and CDR2 as SYDVKM. V dropped 3 bases and J dropped 7; count of bases not matched to a gene: 8. CDR3 residues: CASSFWGRGRNSPLHF. CDR3 sequence (DNA): TGTGCCAGCAGTTTTTGGGGCAGGGGGCGAAATTCACCCCTCCACTTT.

The chain uses TRBV5-5 and TRBJ1-1, with 7 bases that match TRBD1. V trimming: 1 base; J trimming: 3 bases; junction bases outside the gene matches: 0. The CDR3 is 13 residues long. The V gene's germline CDR1 is SGHKS and CDR2 YYEKEE (reference sequence). In DNA form, the CDR3 reads TGTGCCAGCAGCTTGACAGGGGACACTGAAGCTTTCTTT. Amino acids: CASSLTGDTEAFF.

The genes are TRBV11-3 and TRBJ2-2; 7 bases fit TRBD2. Germline V lookup: CDR1 SGHNT, CDR2 YENEEA. This CDR3 region has 16 residues. V shed 5 bases and J 3 bases; nucleotides not matched to a gene: 9. The CDR3 protein is CASSPREGLHTGELFF. The CDR3 nucleotides read TGTGCCAGCAGCCCAAGGGAGGGCCTTCACACCGGGGAGCTGTTTTTT.

CDR3 in DNA: TGTGCCATCAGTGAAGGGAGAGACGGAAACACCATATATTTT. As protein: CAISEGRDGNTIYF. The chain uses TRBV10-3 and TRBJ1-3; D remains unclear. This CDR3 region has 14 residues. The V gene's germline CDR1 is ENHRY and CDR2 SYGVKD. The V and J ends lost 3 bases and 4 bases respectively, with 10 bases between them.

The chain has TRBV5-1 and TRBJ2-5; 14 nucleotides align to TRBD2. The CDR3 loop spans 16 amino acids. After removal of 0 bases from V and 5 bases from J, the junction contained 3 bases not matched to a gene. Per germline, CDR1 SGHRS and CDR2 YFSETQ. This CDR3 is CASSLGGLAGVETQYF. The CDR3 DNA follows: TGCGCCAGCAGCTTGGGGGGACTAGCGGGAGTGGAGACCCAGTACTTC.

The chain couples TRBV15 to TRBJ1-5; D is unresolved. Germline values: CDR1 LNHNV, CDR2 YYDKDF (reference sequence). The CDR3 covers 14 residues. Trimming took off 0 bases at V and 5 bases at J, with 8 bases between the two ends. CDR3 nucleotides: TGTGCCACCAGCAGAGATTCTATGGATCAGCCCCAGCATTTT. Encoded protein: CATSRDSMDQPQHF.

The chain combines TRBV11-3 with TRBJ1-1; D unclear. The V end lost 2 bases, the J end lost 0 bases, and 4 bases lay between the germline ends. Germline-derived CDR1 and CDR2 are SGHNT and YENEEA. The CDR3 consists of 13 residues. The CDR3 spells CASSLTVNTEAFF. For the CDR3, the DNA is TGTGCCAGCAGCTTAACGGTGAACACTGAAGCTTTCTTT.

This chain links TRBV7-2 with TRBJ2-5; D perhaps matches TRBD2 (6 bases). Trimming left V 5 bases short and J 2 bases short, with 21 bases between. Germline CDR1 reads SGHTA; CDR2 reads FQGNSA. CDR3 length equals 17 residues. CDR3 nucleotide sequence: TGTGCCAGCAGCCATCCTCTGGTGGGACTCTATCAAGAGACCCAGTACTTC. This encodes CASSHPLVGLYQETQYF.

This clone showed up just once. The J gene is TRBJ1-2, the V gene TRBV5-8, with a possible D match to TRBD1 (5 bases). The ends were cut back, 0 bases at V and 4 bases at J, with 10 bases in the middle. CDR1 and CDR2 from the germline V gene are SGHTS and YDEGEE. The CDR3 is made up of 14 amino acids. CDR3 in amino acids: CASSLEGAGYGYTF. The CDR3 DNA is TGTGCCAGCAGCTTGGAAGGGGCTGGCTATGGCTACACCTTC. Filled out from reference TRBV5-8 and TRBJ1-2, the complete variable domain reads EAGVTQSPTHLIKTRGQQATLRCSPISGHTSVYWYQQALGLGLQFLLWYDEGEERNRGNFPPRFSGRQFPNYSSELNVNALELEDSALYLCASSLEGAGYGYTFGSGTRLTVV.

V usage is TRBV4-1 and J usage is TRBJ2-2; 15 bases agree with TRBD2. Looked up from germline, CDR1 is MGHRA and CDR2 is YSYEKL. This CDR3 is 19 amino acids long. V lost 3 bases, J lost 5 bases, and 10 bases stayed unmatched. CDR3 DNA: TGCGCCAGCAGCCACCCTAGGACTAGCGGGAGGGTTAGAACCGGGGAGCTGTTTTTT. Its protein is CASSHPRTSGRVRTGELFF.

A few counts support this clone. The chain couples TRBV20-1 to TRBJ2-7; a possible D gene is TRBD1 (5 bases). This CDR3 region has 9 residues. V lost 6 bases to trimming and J lost 6 bases, with 6 bases between them. Germline V gene data show CDR1 as DFQATT and CDR2 as SNEGSKA (reference sequence). The DNA for the CDR3 is TGCAGTGCAGGGGTCGAGCAGTACTTC. Translation gives CSAGVEQYF.

The J gene is TRBJ2-1, the V gene TRBV10-3; 7 bases are a match to TRBD2. Trimming at V came to 8 bases and at J to 3 bases, leaving 10 bases not matched to a gene. Looked up from germline, CDR1 is ENHRY and CDR2 is SYGVKD. The CDR3 sequence is 15 residues long. Here the CDR3 DNA reads TGTGCCATCCGGGGGGTAGCGGGCCGCTACAATGAGCAGTTCTTC. This sequence encodes CAIRGVAGRYNEQFF.

On this clone: The sample contains more than one DNA sequence encoding this CDR3. The chain joins TRBV5-5 to TRBJ2-1; maybe TRBD2 (6 bases). Germline CDR1 and CDR2: SGHKS and YYEKEE (reference sequence). V lost 4 bases, J lost 3 bases, and 11 bases lay in between. The length of the CDR3 is 14 residues. CDR3 DNA: TGTGCCAGCAGCCCCAGACTAGACTACAATGAGCAGTTCTTC. It translates to CASSPRLDYNEQFF.

CDR3 DNA sequence: TGTGCCAGCACAGGGGAGAACACTGAAGCTTTCTTT. It encodes CASTGENTEAFF. The rearrangement uses TRBV7-9 and TRBJ1-1, with D tentatively TRBD1 (6 bases). The length of the CDR3 is 12 residues. V lost 7 bases and J lost 1, with 7 bases in between. CDR1 and CDR2 from the germline V gene are SEHNR and FQNEAQ (reference sequence).

This clone was seen a single time. J is TRBJ1-4 and V is TRBV10-3; weak D call: TRBD1 (6 bases). The CDR3 has 21 residues. With 8 bases removed from V and 0 bases from J, the gap between germline ends came to 31 bases. Germline V gives CDR1 ENHRY, CDR2 SYGVKD. DNA of the CDR3: TGTGCCATCTCCAAGAGTTCAGGGGCCAGACAGAACCTTGCAACTAATGAAAAACTGTTTTTT. Amino acids: CAISKSSGARQNLATNEKLFF.

V is TRBV15 and J is TRBJ1-1; D gene uncertain. Trimming removed 0 bases from V and 1 base from J, with 6 bases in between. CDR3 length: 14 amino acids. The germline V gene has CDR1 LNHNV and CDR2 YYDKDF (reference sequence). The CDR3 protein is CATSRDRSNTEAFF. In nucleotides, the CDR3 is TGTGCCACCAGCAGAGACAGGTCGAACACTGAAGCTTTCTTT.

The V call is TRBV4-1, the J call TRBJ1-3, with D possibly being TRBD1 (5 bases). This CDR3 has 16 residues. V lost 0 bases to trimming and J lost 4 bases, with 13 bases between them. Germline V gene lookup returns CDR1 MGHRA and CDR2 YSYEKL. The DNA for the CDR3 is TGCGCCAGCAGCCAAGACTTAAGGGGTACCGGAAACACCATATATTTT. Protein: CASSQDLRGTGNTIYF.

CDR3 sequence (DNA): TGCGCCAGCAGCTTGCGTGGACAGAACACTGAAGCTTTCTTT. This sequence encodes CASSLRGQNTEAFF. The chain employs TRBV5-1 and TRBJ1-1, with D possibly being TRBD1 (5 bases). The germline V gene has CDR1 SGHRS and CDR2 YFSETQ. V gave up 1 base and J gave up 1 base, with 8 bases separating them. The CDR3 has 14 residues.

In this sample, this clone turned up once. The rearrangement links TRBV11-3 to TRBJ2-2; 9 bases agree with TRBD2. Losses at the gene ends were 6 bases for V and 6 bases for J; bases not matched to a gene: 8. The germline V gene has CDR1 SGHNT and CDR2 YENEEA. The CDR3 length is 15 residues. In nucleotides, the CDR3 is TGTGCCAGCAGACCCCATAGCGGGAGACCCGGGGAGCTGTTTTTT. Protein sequence: CASRPHSGRPGELFF.

The sample holds one count of this clone. V and J are TRBV4-1 and TRBJ2-1, with a weak D call TRBD2 (5 bases). Trimming stripped 1 base from V and 8 bases from J, with 18 bases between. The CDR3 has 16 residues. Germline lookup yields CDR1 MGHRA and CDR2 YSYEKL. Written as DNA, the CDR3 is TGCGCCAGCAGCCAAGGGTGGGGAGTGATCGTGTATGAGCAGTTCTTC. Amino acid sequence: CASSQGWGVIVYEQFF.

This sequence joins TRBV9 and TRBJ1-2, with D unclear. The length of the CDR3 is 14 residues. In germline, CDR1 is SGDLS, CDR2 YYNGEE. The V gene lost 5 bases and the J gene lost 3 bases, with 14 bases spanning the gap. CDR3 nucleotide sequence: TGTGCCAGCAGTCCTAGTGCGAGGGACTATGGCTACACCTTC. Protein sequence: CASSPSARDYGYTF.

The chain uses TRBV7-8 and TRBJ2-7; D unclear. V was pared by 3 bases and J by 2 bases, with 11 bases between. The CDR3 is 14 residues long. Germline CDR1 and CDR2: SGHVS and FQNEAQ. The CDR3 bases are TGTGCCAGCAGCTTTGTCGGGTTTACCTACGAGCAGTACTTC. This sequence encodes CASSFVGFTYEQYF.